Listed here are 10 T cell receptor beta chains from one sample, sequenced in a study of cytomegalovirus exposure and HLA in healthy donors. In the PCR, 60 Vbeta and 13 Jbeta primers were used. Clones were sequenced by immunoSEQ multiplex PCR, and TCRdb holds only the in-frame ones, with some missing. This table holds just over 150,000 clones, around 83% found once. What was sequenced was PBMCs. The receptors come from a man aged 18 to 29 in good health and CMV-seropositive.

This sequence joins TRBV19 and TRBJ1-1; TRBD1 aligns across 8 bases. The CDR3 spans 13 residues. Trimming took 5 bases from V and 6 from J; bases not matched to a gene: 5. CDR1 is LNHDA, CDR2 SQIVND, per germline (reference sequence). CDR3 in DNA: TGTGCCAGTAGTTTCGGACAGGGCCCTGAAGCTTTCTTT. Residues: CASSFGQGPEAFF.

The chain couples TRBV7-8 to TRBJ2-2; tentative D call: TRBD2 (7 bases). Germline V gene sequence: CDR1 SGHVS, CDR2 FQNEAQ. The CDR3 spans 15 residues. The V end was cut by 1 base, the J end by 7 bases, with 13 bases between. This CDR3 reads CASSLEGGTNGELFF. The CDR3 DNA reads TGTGCCAGCAGCTTAGAGGGGGGGACAAACGGGGAGCTGTTTTTT.

V gene TRBV18 combines with J gene TRBJ1-1; D not resolved. CDR1 and CDR2 (germline): KGHSH, LQKENI. The CDR3 runs 15 residues. Trimming took off 6 bases at V and 1 base at J, with 15 bases between the two ends. The CDR3 bases are TGTGCCAGCTCCCTCAATGGGCAGCAGAACACTGAAGCTTTCTTT. This translates into CASSLNGQQNTEAFF.

A single count supports this clone. The chain joins TRBV13 to TRBJ2-7; 9 bases are shared with TRBD2. CDR1 is PRHDT, CDR2 FYEKMQ, per germline (reference sequence). V lost 4 bases to trimming and J lost 0 bases; unmatched junction nucleotides: 10. The CDR3 runs 17 residues. The CDR3 here is CASSSTLPGLASYEQYF. The CDR3 DNA is TGTGCCAGCAGCTCTACCCTCCCGGGACTAGCCTCCTACGAGCAGTACTTC.

The chain combines TRBV27 with TRBJ2-5, with TRBD1 matching over 10 bases. V lost 4 bases to trimming and J lost 5 bases; unmatched junction nucleotides: 13. This CDR3 has 17 amino acids. The germline V gene encodes CDR1 MNHEY and CDR2 SMNVEV (reference sequence). CDR3 protein: CASSSAEDRGLWETQYF. The CDR3 DNA is TGTGCCAGCAGTTCTGCCGAAGACAGGGGGCTGTGGGAGACCCAGTACTTC.

The chain has TRBV30 and TRBJ2-1, with D possibly TRBD2 on 5 matching bases. V gave up 1 base and J gave up 2 bases, with 15 bases separating them. The CDR3 spans 16 residues. The V gene's germline CDR1 is GTSNPN and CDR2 SVGIG (reference sequence). The CDR3 DNA reads TGTGCCTGGAGTGGATGGCGGGCGGGCCCCTACAATGAGCAGTTCTTC. It codes for CAWSGWRAGPYNEQFF.

The gene calls are TRBV7-9 and TRBJ2-1, with D possibly TRBD1 on 5 matching bases. The CDR3 loop spans 16 amino acids. Germline assignment: CDR1 SEHNR and CDR2 FQNEAQ (reference sequence). The V end was cut by 3 bases, the J end by 4 bases, with 16 bases between. Here the CDR3 reads CASSFRRGTLYNEQFF. The CDR3 bases are TGTGCCAGCAGCTTCAGAAGGGGTACCCTTTACAATGAGCAGTTCTTC. The entire variable domain, with the rest obtained from reference TRBV7-9 and TRBJ2-1, is as follows: DTGVSQNPRHKITKRGQNVTFRCDPISEHNRLYWYRQTLGQGPEFLTYFQNEAQLEKSRLLSDRFSAERPKGSFSTLEIQRTEQGDSAMYLCASSFRRGTLYNEQFFGPGTRLTVL.

This sequence joins TRBV4-1 and TRBJ2-7, with 7 bases matching TRBD1. The CDR3 covers 15 residues. After removal of 0 bases from V and 0 bases from J, the junction contained 2 bases not matched to a gene. Germline CDR1 reads MGHRA; CDR2 reads YSYEKL. CDR3 coding DNA: TGCGCCAGCAGCCAAGAAGGGGGCCCCTCCTACGAGCAGTACTTC. It specifies CASSQEGGPSYEQYF.

Only a few counts were recorded for this clone. The chain employs TRBV7-9 and TRBJ1-2, with D possibly matching TRBD1 (5 bases). V was pared by 3 bases and J by 5 bases, with 10 bases between. CDR1 and CDR2 from the germline V gene are SEHNR and FQNEAQ (reference sequence). There are 13 residues in the CDR3. The chain's CDR3 is CASSLQGRYGYTF. The DNA for the CDR3 is TGTGCCAGCAGCTTGCAGGGTCGTTATGGCTACACCTTC.

This rearrangement joins TRBV7-9 to TRBJ2-1, with TRBD2 matching 11 bases. J was trimmed by 3 bases and V by 5 bases; bases with no gene match: 6. CDR1 is SEHNR and CDR2 is FQNEAQ in the germline V gene (reference sequence). The CDR3 is 16 amino acids. CDR3 nucleotide sequence: TGTGCCAGCAGCCTCTCCGGGACTAGCGGCTACAATGAGCAGTTCTTC. Its translation is CASSLSGTSGYNEQFF. The full variable domain, with the rest looked up from reference TRBV7-9 and TRBJ2-1, is DTGVSQNPRHKITKRGQNVTFRCDPISEHNRLYWYRQTLGQGPEFLTYFQNEAQLEKSRLLSDRFSAERPKGSFSTLEIQRTEQGDSAMYLCASSLSGTSGYNEQFFGPGTRLTVL.